What follows are 25 T cell receptor beta chains derived from one specimen sequenced in a study of T cell responses to AZD1222 COVID-19 vaccine. TCRdb's table, derived via immunoSEQ multiplex PCR, lists solely in-frame clones and lacks some. The sample table sets out over 130,000 clones. The sequencing input was peripheral blood. The receptors come from an adult in good health.

Comment on this clone: This CDR3 is also generated by other DNA sequences in the sample. The chain couples TRBV7-9 to TRBJ2-7, with D unresolved. With 5 bases removed from V and 1 base from J, the gap between germline ends came to 6 bases. The CDR3 loop spans 12 amino acids. CDR1 and CDR2 (germline): SEHNR, FQNEAQ (reference sequence). The CDR3 spells CASSPTSYEQYF. The CDR3 DNA sequence: TGTGCCAGCAGCCCCACTTCCTACGAGCAGTACTTC.

The chain carries TRBV6-5 and TRBJ1-2; the match to TRBD1 covers 9 bases. This CDR3 has 15 amino acids. Trimming removed 2 bases from V and 4 bases from J; junction bases left unmatched: 5. Germline values: CDR1 MNHEY, CDR2 SVGAGI. The CDR3 DNA reads as TGTGCCAGCAGTTACGCGGACAGGGGCCCCTATGGCTACACCTTC. This sequence encodes CASSYADRGPYGYTF.

The rearrangement links TRBV2 to TRBJ2-3; 9 nucleotides agree with TRBD2. There are 15 residues in the CDR3. V lost 3 bases and J lost 5; bases outside the gene matches: 6. Germline V gene data show CDR1 as SNHLY and CDR2 as FYNNEI. CDR3 sequence (DNA): TGTGCCAGCAGTGATTCGCGGGGGGGCGGAGATACGCAGTATTTT. Its translation: CASSDSRGGGDTQYF. Supplemented by reference TRBV2 and TRBJ2-3, the full variable domain reads EPEVTQTPSHQVTQMGQEVILRCVPISNHLYFYWYRQILGQKVEFLVSFYNNEISEKSEIFDDQFSVERPDGSNFTLKIRSTKLEDSAMYFCASSDSRGGGDTQYFGPGTRLTVL.

The chain couples TRBV3-1 (or the pseudogene TRBV3-2) to TRBJ2-3; D is perhaps TRBD2 (7 bases). Trimming shortened V by 4 bases and J by 6 bases, and 11 bases separated the two germline ends. Germline CDR1 reads LGHDT; CDR2 reads YNNKEL (reference sequence). This CDR3 spans 13 amino acids. This CDR3 is CASSPGGRDTQYF. In nucleotides, the CDR3 is TGTGCCAGCAGCCCGGGGGGCAGGGATACGCAGTATTTT.

The rearrangement links TRBV5-1 to TRBJ1-2; D is possibly TRBD1 (5 bases). V lost 4 bases and J 5 bases, leaving 18 bases between the germline ends. The CDR3 covers 15 residues. Germline loops: CDR1 SGHRS, CDR2 YFSETQ. CDR3 sequence reads: CASSLGPDRSYGYTF. CDR3 nucleotides: TGCGCCAGCAGCCTTGGACCCGACAGATCGTATGGCTACACCTTC.

The chain joins TRBV7-2 to TRBJ2-1, with unresolved D. Germline V gene data show CDR1 as SGHTA and CDR2 as FQGNSA. Trimming pared 2 bases from V and 4 bases from J, leaving 12 bases between. The CDR3 totals 15 residues. The CDR3 is CASSLIRTTYNEQFF. CDR3 nucleotides: TGTGCCAGCAGCTTAATTCGAACTACATACAATGAGCAGTTCTTC.

The chain combines TRBV18 with TRBJ1-2; a weak D match, TRBD1 (5 bases). The CDR3 loop spans 12 amino acids. Germline V gene data show CDR1 as KGHSH and CDR2 as LQKENI. The germline V and J ends were trimmed by 5 bases and 8 bases, with 12 bases remaining between them. CDR3 residues: CASSKKEGGYTF. CDR3 bases: TGTGCCAGCTCAAAGAAGGAGGGGGGCTACACCTTC.

The chain employs TRBV9 and TRBJ2-7; D is possibly TRBD2 (5 bases). CDR1 is SGDLS, CDR2 YYNGEE, per germline. V lost 3 bases and J 6 bases, leaving 10 bases between the germline ends. The CDR3 loop spans 12 amino acids. In DNA, the CDR3 is TGTGCCAGCAGCGCAATGGGGAGCGAGCAGTACTTC. Its translation is CASSAMGSEQYF.

The chain joins TRBV13 to TRBJ2-1; D gene unclear. CDR1 is PRHDT and CDR2 is FYEKMQ in the germline V gene (reference sequence). The CDR3 is 13 amino acids. The ends were cut back, 0 bases at V and 9 bases at J, with 9 bases in the middle. This CDR3 is CASSLGFVGEQFF. CDR3 coding DNA: TGTGCCAGCAGCTTAGGATTTGTGGGTGAGCAGTTCTTC. Supplemented by reference TRBV13 and TRBJ2-1, the full variable domain reads AAGVIQSPRHLIKEKRETATLKCYPIPRHDTVYWYQQGPGQDPQFLISFYEKMQSDKGSIPDRFSAQQFSDYHSELNMSSLELGDSALYFCASSLGFVGEQFFGPGTRLTVL.

This sequence joins TRBV11-3 and TRBJ1-2, with D uncertain. V was clipped by 3 bases and J by 1 base, with 6 bases between them. The germline V gene encodes CDR1 SGHNT and CDR2 YENEEA. This CDR3 comprises 13 residues. DNA for the CDR3: TGTGCCAGCAGCTTTCGGGTTAACTATGGCTACACCTTC. It encodes CASSFRVNYGYTF.

The chain uses TRBV3-1 (or the pseudogene TRBV3-2) and TRBJ2-1; possibly TRBD2 for D (7 bases). The CDR3 runs 16 residues. Germline CDR1 is LGHDT and CDR2 is YNNKEL (reference sequence). Here the CDR3 DNA reads TGTCCCCGCAGCCACGCGACGGGGGGCCCTTGGGGGGAGCAGTTCTTC. Translation gives CPRSHATGGPWGEQFF.

CDR3 region: CASSYGDSRPYGYTF. The CDR3 DNA follows: TGTGCCAGCAGTTACGGGGACAGCCGACCCTATGGCTACACCTTC. The J gene is TRBJ1-2, the V gene TRBV6-5, with TRBD1 identical over 7 bases. Germline assignment: CDR1 MNHEY and CDR2 SVGAGI. The CDR3 has 15 residues. With 2 bases clipped from V and 4 bases from J, the junction kept 7 bases outside the gene matches.

This sequence joins TRBV2 and TRBJ2-7; TRBD1 matches at 8 bases. Germline V gene data show CDR1 as SNHLY and CDR2 as FYNNEI. This CDR3 spans 17 amino acids. V lost 10 bases and J lost 4; bases outside the gene matches: 21. The CDR3 coding sequence is TGTGCCACCCATCCCGGGCCTTGGACAGGGAGCTCGTACGAGCAGTACTTC. Its protein is CATHPGPWTGSSYEQYF.

The V and J genes are TRBV11-3 and TRBJ2-3; 8 bases match TRBD2. Germline loops: CDR1 SGHNT, CDR2 YENEEA. The ends lost 0 bases at V and 4 bases at J; junction bases unmatched: 3. CDR3 size: 15 residues. CDR3 sequence: CASSLDQRGPDTQYF. The CDR3 DNA is TGTGCCAGCAGCTTAGACCAGCGGGGGCCAGATACGCAGTATTTT.

About this clone itself: Sequence at one end of the junction differs from germline and may be a read error. The rearrangement links TRBV2 to TRBJ1-1, with D unclear. Germline V gene data show CDR1 as SNHLY and CDR2 as FYNNEI. The CDR3 has 11 amino acids. This CDR3 reads CASIENTEAFF. The CDR3 DNA follows: TGTGCCAGCATTGAAAACACTGAAGCTTTCTTT.

The J gene is TRBJ1-1, the V gene TRBV5-1; D is undetermined. CDR1 SGHRS and CDR2 YFSETQ come from the germline V gene. The CDR3 loop spans 12 amino acids. Trimming took off 0 bases at V and 5 bases at J, with 5 bases between the two ends. The chain's CDR3 is CASSLDRTEAFF. DNA for the CDR3: TGCGCCAGCAGCTTGGACCGTACTGAAGCTTTCTTT.

This chain uses TRBV18 with TRBJ1-2, with no clear D. Germline lookup yields CDR1 KGHSH and CDR2 LQKENI. This CDR3 is 14 amino acids long. Trimming left V 3 bases short and J 5 bases short, with 13 bases between. CDR3 residues: CASSPDFVPYGYTF. For the CDR3, the DNA is TGTGCCAGCTCACCGGATTTCGTTCCATATGGCTACACCTTC. The entire variable domain, with the rest obtained from reference TRBV18 and TRBJ1-2, is as follows: NAGVMQNPRHLVRRRGQEARLRCSPMKGHSHVYWYRQLPEEGLKFMVYLQKENIIDESGMPKERFSAEFPKEGPSILRIQQVVRGDSAAYFCASSPDFVPYGYTFGSGTRLTVV.

The chain joins TRBV2 to TRBJ1-1; D remains unclear. This CDR3 is built from 17 residues. Germline V gives CDR1 SNHLY, CDR2 FYNNEI. Trimming left V 7 bases short and J 0 bases short, with 21 bases between. In DNA form, the CDR3 reads TGTGCCAGCATCCTCCGGAAGCGCCAGAGGGTGAACACTGAAGCTTTCTTT. Its protein product is CASILRKRQRVNTEAFF.

The chain employs TRBV14 and TRBJ1-2, with D possibly being TRBD1 (6 bases). The germline V gene encodes CDR1 SGHDN and CDR2 FVKESK. There are 15 residues in the CDR3. Trimming cost V 0 bases and J 2 bases, with 10 bases left between them. As DNA, the CDR3 is TGTGCCAGCAGCCAAGATCTAACAGGGAACTATGGCTACACCTTC. Translation: CASSQDLTGNYGYTF.

The gene calls are TRBV7-9 and TRBJ1-2, with D possibly TRBD1 on 5 matching bases. The length of the CDR3 is 15 residues. CDR1 is SEHNR and CDR2 is FQNEAQ in the germline V gene (reference sequence). Trimming pared 5 bases from V and 5 bases from J, leaving 18 bases between. CDR3 residues: CASSPSGAIWYGYTF. The CDR3 DNA reads TGTGCCAGCAGCCCCAGCGGGGCAATTTGGTATGGCTACACCTTC.

The V and J genes are TRBV18 and TRBJ2-1; 7 bases match TRBD1. The ends lost 6 bases at V and 7 bases at J; junction bases unmatched: 12. Germline CDR1 is KGHSH and CDR2 is LQKENI. This CDR3 contains 15 residues. CDR3 residues: CASSPRGSPRNEQFF. CDR3 nucleotide sequence: TGTGCCAGCTCCCCCAGGGGGTCTCCGAGGAATGAGCAGTTCTTC.

This chain links TRBV5-4 with TRBJ2-7; a weak D match, TRBD2 (5 bases). The V and J ends lost 4 bases and 7 bases respectively, with 15 bases between them. Germline V gives CDR1 SGHNT, CDR2 YYREEE (reference sequence). The CDR3 loop spans 13 amino acids. CDR3 nucleotide sequence: TGTGCCAGCAGCCTCTCGGGGTCGGGGGAGCAGTACTTC. Amino acid sequence: CASSLSGSGEQYF.

V and J are TRBV5-6 and TRBJ1-4; D unresolved. This CDR3 contains 14 residues. Trimming took 0 bases from V and 3 from J, leaving 6 bases between them. CDR1 and CDR2 from the germline V gene are SGHDT and YYEEEE. The CDR3 DNA sequence: TGTGCCAGCAGCTTGGGAACTTCTAATGAAAAACTGTTTTTT. Its translation: CASSLGTSNEKLFF.

This chain uses TRBV20-1 with TRBJ1-5; 10 positions agree with TRBD1. The V gene end was trimmed by 3 bases and the J gene end by 2 bases; junction bases not matched to a gene: 7. The germline V gene encodes CDR1 DFQATT and CDR2 SNEGSKA (reference sequence). CDR3 length: 16 amino acids. The CDR3, as DNA: TGCAGTGCTAGTTCTTTGGGGACAGGGGGCAATCAGCCCCAGCATTTT. This codes for CSASSLGTGGNQPQHF.

The chain carries TRBV12-2 and TRBJ1-5. TRBV12-2 is tagged as a pseudogene. There are 14 residues in the CDR3. CDR3 bases: TGTGCAAGTCGCCTAGGGGAAGGTCATCAGCCCCAGCATTTT. It yields the protein CASRLGEGHQPQHF.